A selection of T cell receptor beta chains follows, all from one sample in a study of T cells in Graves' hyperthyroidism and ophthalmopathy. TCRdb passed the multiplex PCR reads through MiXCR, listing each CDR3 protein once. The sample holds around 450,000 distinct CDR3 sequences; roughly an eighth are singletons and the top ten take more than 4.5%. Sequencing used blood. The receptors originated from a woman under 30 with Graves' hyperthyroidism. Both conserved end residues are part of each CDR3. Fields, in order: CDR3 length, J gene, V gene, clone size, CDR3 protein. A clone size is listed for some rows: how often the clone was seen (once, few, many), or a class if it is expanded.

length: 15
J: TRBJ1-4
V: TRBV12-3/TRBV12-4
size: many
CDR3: CASSLRSSGNEKLFF

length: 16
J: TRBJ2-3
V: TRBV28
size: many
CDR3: CASSGRDRDFSDTQYF

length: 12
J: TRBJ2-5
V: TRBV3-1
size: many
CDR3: CASSQEGRTQYF

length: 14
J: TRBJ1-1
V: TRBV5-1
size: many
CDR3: CASSLASTTAEAFF

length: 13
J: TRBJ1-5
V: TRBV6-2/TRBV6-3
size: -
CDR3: CASTDNSNQPQHF

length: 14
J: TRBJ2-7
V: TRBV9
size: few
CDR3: CASSVAPGDYEQYF

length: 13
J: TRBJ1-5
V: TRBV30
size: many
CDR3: CAWSADRYQPQHF

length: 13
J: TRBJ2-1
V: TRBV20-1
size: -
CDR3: CSARVAGGNEQFF

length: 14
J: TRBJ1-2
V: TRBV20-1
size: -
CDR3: CSARAPGQNYGYTF

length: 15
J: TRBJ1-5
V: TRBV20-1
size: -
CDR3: CSASVEGAHNQPQHF

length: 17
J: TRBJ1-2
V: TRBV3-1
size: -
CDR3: CASSQASGLLDIYGYTF

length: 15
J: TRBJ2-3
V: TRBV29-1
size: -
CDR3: CSVDPLGGRTDTQYF

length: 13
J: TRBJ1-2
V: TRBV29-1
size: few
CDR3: CSVDRQGTYGYTF

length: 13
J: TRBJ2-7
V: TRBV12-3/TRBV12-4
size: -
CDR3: CASRNDRSYEQYF

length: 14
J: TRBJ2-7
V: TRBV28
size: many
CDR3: CASSLFGRVYEQYF

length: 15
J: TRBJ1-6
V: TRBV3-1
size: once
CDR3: CASGQVWATNSPLHF

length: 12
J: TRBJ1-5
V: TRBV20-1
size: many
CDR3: CSAKQHNQPQHF

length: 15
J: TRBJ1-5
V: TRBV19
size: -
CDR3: CASSTGGAANQPQHF

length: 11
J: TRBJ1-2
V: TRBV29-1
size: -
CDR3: CSVFGLDGYTF

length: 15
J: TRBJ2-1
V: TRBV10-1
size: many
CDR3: CASSVGGSGGNEQFF

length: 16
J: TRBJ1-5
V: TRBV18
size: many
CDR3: CASSPTGGMSNQPQHF

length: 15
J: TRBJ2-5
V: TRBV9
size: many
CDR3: CASSPSGTPQETQYF

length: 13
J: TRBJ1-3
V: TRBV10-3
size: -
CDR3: CAISDSSGNTIYF

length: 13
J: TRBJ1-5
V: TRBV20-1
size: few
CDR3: CSARILSNQPQHF

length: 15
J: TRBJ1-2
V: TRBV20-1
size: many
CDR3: CSARDGTGTNYGYTF

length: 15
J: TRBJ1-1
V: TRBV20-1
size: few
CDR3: CSVPTGVGFKTEAFF

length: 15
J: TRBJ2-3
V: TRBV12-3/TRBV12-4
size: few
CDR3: CASSFTGQPTDTQYF

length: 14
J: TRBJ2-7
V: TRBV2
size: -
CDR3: CASSGGTGGNEQYF

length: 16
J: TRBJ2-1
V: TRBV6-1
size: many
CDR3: CASSSETSGTYNEQFF

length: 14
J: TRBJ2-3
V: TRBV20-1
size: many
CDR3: CSARGLAQTDTQYF

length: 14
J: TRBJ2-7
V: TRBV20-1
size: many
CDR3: CSARVARDYYEQYF